This T cell receptor beta chain derives from a study of radiotherapy plus CTLA-4 blockade in lung cancer listed by TCRdb under 2018. Some background on the complete study: Objective responses were observed in 18% of enrolled patients, and disease control was achieved in roughly 29%.

Libraries were made using the immunoSEQ multiplex PCR assay. TCRdb stores this immuneACCESS table with in-frame sequences only. Part of the clones is absent; in the studies checked, under half of the shortfall reflects unresolved V genes, and no reason is known for the rest. A total of 40,000 to 45,000 clones appear in this sample, around 77% of them only once. The ten most abundant clones make up over 2.5% of the sample. Taken from cysteine to phenylalanine, the CDR3 has 15 residues. Left in the record is the CDR3 DNA by itself, 45 bases read in frame from the first base. Per the germline V gene, SGHTA is the CDR1 and FQGTGA is the CDR2. For this chain, trimming is 3 bases at the V end and 2 bases at the J end, and the number of junction bases without a gene match is 3. Broader findings and caveats from the paper: The strongest predictors of response were reported to be early dynamic shifts in blood T cell clones along with a rise in serum interferon-beta following radiation. After treatment with radiotherapy and ipilimumab, TCR clones that came from tumors expanded in the peripheral blood.

Focal radiation therapy combined with CTLA-4 blockade (ipilimumab) was tested in patients with chemo-refractory metastatic non-small-cell lung cancer. A note on this clone: The specificity of this receptor is unknown. Base qualities are not at hand, and no much larger clone is one base apart.

The source of this sequence is a human donor with non-small cell lung cancer whose response to radiotherapy plus ipilimumab could not be evaluated. Sequences were derived from peripheral blood, sampled from a patient treated with radiotherapy plus ipilimumab. The rearrangement joined TRBV7-3 to TRBJ2-7; TRBD2 matches 11 bases in the middle. The bases are TGTGCCAGCAGCTTGAGTAGCGGGGGGGCCTACGAGCAGTACTTC. This yields the protein CASSLSSGGAYEQYF.